Following are 24 T cell receptor beta chains from one sample sequenced in a study of CD8+ T cells in alopecia areata. The sample's treatment: oral pan-JAK inhibitor, 5-10 mg twice daily. Extraction of RNA preceded its reverse transcription into cDNA, which served as the sequencing template. The repertoire was sequenced with immunoSEQ multiplex PCR; TCRdb's copy has only in-frame clones and lacks some. The table includes roughly 120,000 clones, roughly three fifths detected once. The sample here was CD8+ T cells sorted from blood, taken at week 24, from a patient treated with tofacitinib. The receptors were gathered from a human donor with alopecia areata.

The chain carries TRBV11-2 and TRBJ2-3, with unresolved D. The CDR3 loop spans 15 amino acids. Germline V gene sequence: CDR1 SGHAT, CDR2 FQNNGV. The ends were cut back, 1 base at V and 5 bases at J, with 13 bases in the middle. As DNA, the CDR3 is TGTGCCAGCAGCTTAGTTTTACCACGGATAGATACGCAGTATTTT. Protein: CASSLVLPRIDTQYF.

About this clone itself: One end of the junction does not line up with germline, which may come from a read error. This chain joins TRBV4-1 and TRBJ1-5; D not resolved. CDR1 is MGHRA and CDR2 is YSYEKL in the germline V gene. The CDR3 sequence is 15 residues long. CDR3 residues: CASSQDTSTPQPQHF. As DNA, the CDR3 is TGTGCCAGCAGCCAAGATACCAGTACCCCACAGCCCCAGCATTTT.

This clone was observed a single time. The chain uses TRBV11-2 and TRBJ1-3, with 9 nucleotides matching TRBD1. Germline trimming cut 5 bases from V and 0 bases from J; bases unmatched to any gene: 11. Germline CDR1 and CDR2: SGHAT and FQNNGV. CDR3 length: 18 residues. The CDR3 spells CASSPWVGTGSSGNTIYF. The DNA for the CDR3 is TGTGCCAGCAGCCCTTGGGTTGGGACAGGGAGCTCTGGAAACACCATATATTTT.

The chain has TRBV29-1 and TRBJ2-3; D may be TRBD1 or TRBD2 (6 bases each). V lost 1 base to trimming and J lost 7 bases, with 9 bases between them. Germline CDR1 and CDR2: SQVTM and ANQGSEA. CDR3 length: 12 residues. The DNA for the CDR3 is TGCAGCGTTGAAGGAGGGGGGAATACGCAGTATTTT. This encodes CSVEGGGNTQYF.

This clone appeared a single time. J is TRBJ2-3 and V is TRBV4-2; perhaps TRBD2 as D (5 bases). CDR1 is LGHNA and CDR2 is YNFKEQ in the germline V gene. With 0 bases removed from V and 5 bases from J, the gap between germline ends came to 18 bases. This CDR3 has 17 amino acids. CDR3 amino acids: CASSQDRSAGVEDTQYF. CDR3 coding DNA: TGTGCCAGCAGCCAAGATCGTTCGGCGGGCGTTGAAGATACGCAGTATTTT.

The V gene is TRBV9, the J gene TRBJ2-1; no clear D gene. Trimming took 3 bases from V and 1 from J, leaving 11 bases between them. This CDR3 has 15 residues. Germline-derived CDR1 and CDR2 are SGDLS and YYNGEE. This CDR3 reads CASSGPKSSYNEQFF. The CDR3 DNA sequence: TGTGCCAGCAGCGGACCGAAAAGTTCCTACAATGAGCAGTTCTTC.

Here the CDR3 reads CASSLGTSGGYEQYF. The CDR3 DNA is TGTGCCAGCAGCTTGGGAACTAGCGGGGGGTACGAGCAGTACTTC. V and J are TRBV5-6 and TRBJ2-7; 12 nucleotides align to TRBD2. Germline CDR1 reads SGHDT; CDR2 reads YYEEEE. With 0 bases clipped from V and 4 bases from J, the junction kept 2 bases outside the gene matches. The CDR3 has 15 amino acids.

This chain joins TRBV9 and TRBJ2-7; 8 positions match TRBD2. V gave up 0 bases and J gave up 3 bases; unmatched junction bases: 5. Germline loops: CDR1 SGDLS, CDR2 YYNGEE. The length of the CDR3 is 15 residues. This CDR3 is CASSVEAGVGYEQYF. As DNA, the CDR3 is TGTGCCAGCAGCGTAGAAGCGGGGGTAGGCTACGAGCAGTACTTC.

For the CDR3, the DNA is TGTGCCTCACTTGGGAACACTGAAGCTTTCTTT. Residues: CASLGNTEAFF. The chain uses TRBV30 and TRBJ1-1; no clear D gene. This CDR3 is 11 amino acids long. CDR1 is GTSNPN and CDR2 is SVGIG in the germline V gene (reference sequence). Trimming removed 7 bases at V and 1 base at J, with 7 bases between.

This chain connects TRBV27 to TRBJ2-7, with a possible D match to TRBD1 (6 bases). Deletions cut 3 bases from V and 2 bases from J, with 17 bases between. Looked up from germline, CDR1 is MNHEY and CDR2 is SMNVEV (reference sequence). This CDR3 comprises 16 residues. CDR3 in amino acids: CASSFLARTEPYEQYF. CDR3 nucleotide sequence: TGTGCCAGCAGTTTCTTGGCCCGGACAGAGCCCTACGAGCAGTACTTC.

The J gene is TRBJ1-4, the V gene TRBV7-9; 9 nucleotides agree with TRBD1. The ends lost 2 bases at V and 7 bases at J; junction bases unmatched: 11. The CDR3 extends over 17 amino acids. Germline CDR1 and CDR2: SEHNR and FQNEAQ (reference sequence). CDR3 sequence: CASSLNSLLQGAEKLFF. The CDR3 coding sequence is TGTGCCAGCAGCTTAAACTCCCTGTTACAGGGGGCTGAAAAACTGTTTTTT.

In this sample, this clone turned up once. The chain is built from TRBV5-6 and TRBJ2-1; a possible D gene is TRBD1 (5 bases). The germline V gene has CDR1 SGHDT and CDR2 YYEEEE. This CDR3 spans 15 amino acids. Trimming stripped 5 bases from V and 3 bases from J, with 15 bases between. CDR3 amino acids: CASSHAGNLYNEQFF. CDR3 nucleotide sequence: TGTGCCAGCAGTCATGCAGGGAACCTCTACAATGAGCAGTTCTTC.

This clone has just a few counts. V and J are TRBV7-9 and TRBJ1-6, with a tentative D call TRBD1 (5 bases). With 8 bases removed from V and 0 bases from J, the gap between germline ends came to 11 bases. The CDR3 is 15 amino acids. Germline V CDR1 and CDR2: SEHNR, FQNEAQ (reference sequence). CDR3 loop: CASGDGSSYNSPLHF. CDR3 sequence (DNA): TGTGCCAGCGGGGACGGTAGCTCCTATAATTCACCCCTCCACTTT.

The CDR3 region is CASSTGLPYEQYF. In nucleotides, the CDR3 is TGTGCCAGCAGTACGGGACTACCCTACGAGCAGTACTTC. This chain joins TRBV6-5 and TRBJ2-7; TRBD2 agrees at 7 bases. CDR3 length: 13 residues. The germline gives CDR1 MNHEY, CDR2 SVGAGI. V dropped 5 bases and J dropped 2; count of bases not matched to a gene: 3.

The chain uses TRBV5-6 and TRBJ2-6; TRBD2 might be the D (5 bases). This CDR3 has 15 amino acids. CDR1 and CDR2 from the germline V gene are SGHDT and YYEEEE. Deletions cut 2 bases from V and 1 base from J, with 7 bases between. The CDR3: CASSFSASGANVLTF. The CDR3 nucleotides are TGTGCCAGCAGCTTTAGCGCTTCTGGGGCCAACGTCCTGACTTTC.

J is TRBJ1-2 and V is TRBV4-1; tentative D call: TRBD1 (5 bases). Germline V gene sequence: CDR1 MGHRA, CDR2 YSYEKL. This CDR3 has 14 amino acids. V lost 4 bases and J lost 4, with 13 bases in between. DNA for the CDR3: TGCGCCAGCAGCCCGACAGTAAAGTCCTATGGCTACACCTTC. Encoded protein: CASSPTVKSYGYTF.

The rearrangement joins TRBV27 to TRBJ1-2; D is perhaps TRBD1 (5 bases). CDR1 MNHEY and CDR2 SMNVEV come from the germline V gene (reference sequence). This CDR3 is built from 10 residues. The V gene lost 11 bases and the J gene lost 4 bases, with 8 bases spanning the gap. The DNA of the CDR3 is TGTGCCGGGGCAGCCTATGGCTACACCTTC. Its protein is CAGAAYGYTF.

V usage is TRBV7-9 and J usage is TRBJ2-7; perhaps TRBD2 as D (7 bases). V was clipped by 5 bases and J by 6 bases, with 14 bases between them. Germline CDR1 SEHNR, CDR2 FQNEAQ (reference sequence). The CDR3 has 13 amino acids. For the CDR3, the DNA is TGTGCCAGCAGCGAAGTAGGGGGGGCCGAGCAGTACTTC. Translation: CASSEVGGAEQYF.

This chain joins TRBV27 and TRBJ1-2; 8 bases agree with TRBD1. Germline-derived CDR1 and CDR2 are MNHEY and SMNVEV (reference sequence). The trim removed 5 bases at V and 4 bases at J, leaving 6 bases unmatched. The CDR3 covers 14 residues. The CDR3 coding sequence is TGTGCCAGCAGTCTCGGACAGGGCCTCTATGGCTACACCTTC. Residues: CASSLGQGLYGYTF.

The rearrangement joins TRBV25-1 to TRBJ2-1, with TRBD2 matching over 9 bases. The CDR3 spans 14 residues. Unmatched junction bases numbered 5, after V lost 5 bases and J lost 6 bases. The germline V gene encodes CDR1 MGHDK and CDR2 SYGVNS. As DNA, the CDR3 is TGTGCCAGCAGTTCGGGACTAGCCGGCAATGAGCAGTTCTTC. It is translated as CASSSGLAGNEQFF.

This clone came up once. This chain links TRBV11-2 with TRBJ2-7, with D perhaps assigned TRBD1 or TRBD2 (5 bases each). This CDR3 has 14 amino acids. From germline, CDR1 is SGHAT and CDR2 FQNNGV. Trimming took off 3 bases at V and 2 bases at J, with 11 bases between the two ends. The CDR3 region has the DNA TGTGCCAGCAGCTTTGGGGGATCCCCCTACGAGCAGTACTTC. Protein: CASSFGGSPYEQYF. Based on the CDR3 plus reference TRBV11-2 and TRBJ2-7, the full variable domain is EAGVAQSPRYKIIEKRQSVAFWCNPISGHATLYWYQQILGQGPKLLIQFQNNGVVDDSQLPKDRFSAERLKGVDSTLKIQPAKLEDSAVYLCASSFGGSPYEQYFGPGTRLTVT.

The J gene is TRBJ2-7, the V gene TRBV30; D not certain. This CDR3 is built from 13 residues. Germline CDR1 is GTSNPN and CDR2 is SVGIG (reference sequence). The germline V and J ends were trimmed by 0 bases and 2 bases, with 8 bases remaining between them. CDR3 in amino acids: CAWSVQMAYEQYF. For the CDR3, the DNA is TGTGCCTGGAGTGTACAGATGGCCTACGAGCAGTACTTC.

In its sample, this clone was seen a few times. The V gene is TRBV4-3, the J gene TRBJ1-4; a possible D gene is TRBD1 (6 bases). The germline V gene encodes CDR1 LGHNA and CDR2 YSLEER. The V end lost 4 bases, the J end lost 0 bases, and 12 bases lay between the germline ends. This CDR3 is built from 16 residues. The CDR3 loop is CASSPTRTATNEKLFF. The CDR3 nucleotides read TGCGCCAGCAGCCCTACCCGGACAGCAACTAATGAAAAACTGTTTTTT.

This clone was observed a few times. This chain uses TRBV30 with TRBJ2-7; D is possibly TRBD2 (6 bases). Germline V lookup: CDR1 GTSNPN, CDR2 SVGIG (reference sequence). V dropped 4 bases and J dropped 2 bases, with 21 bases sitting between them. The CDR3 is 16 amino acids. CDR3 nucleotide sequence: TGTGCCTGGAACATAAGGAGGGGCACCGGCCCCTACGAGCAGTACTTC. It is translated as CAWNIRRGTGPYEQYF.